Listed below are T cell receptor beta chains from one sample, sequenced in a study of cytomegalovirus exposure and HLA in healthy donors. TCRdb's table, derived via immunoSEQ multiplex PCR, lists solely in-frame clones and lacks some. The table shows 150,000 or so clones, with about 79% occurring only once. The sequenced material came from PBMCs. The origin of the receptors is a man aged 35 to 55 in good health and CMV-seropositive. Each CDR3 is given with its conserved first and last residue. D genes are given only for firm matches. A row's size may be missing; if present it is once, few, many or a size class.

v_gene	abundance	d_gene	j_gene	CDR3nt	CDR3aa
TRBV11-2	few	.	TRBJ2-7	TGTGCCAGCAGCTTAGCCCTCCTCGAGCAGTACTTC	CASSLALLEQYF
TRBV5-1	once	.	TRBJ1-1	TGCGCCAGCAGCTTCCCGGGACAAGGGAACACTGAAGCTTTCTTT	CASSFPGQGNTEAFF
TRBV5-4	.	.	TRBJ2-5	TGTGCCAGCAGCTTGGAGTACAGTCAAGAGACCCAGTACTTC	CASSLEYSQETQYF
TRBV5-6	.	.	TRBJ2-2	TGTGCCAGCAGCCTGGGGGCCAACCGGGAGCTGTTTTTT	CASSLGANRELFF
TRBV18	.	.	TRBJ2-7	TGTGCCAGCTCACCAGGACAAGTCTACGAGCAGTACTTC	CASSPGQVYEQYF
TRBV19	.	.	TRBJ1-1	TGTGCCAGTAGTATCCCGTGGACAGAGAACACTGAAGCTTTCTTT	CASSIPWTENTEAFF
TRBV25-1	few	TRBD1	TRBJ2-7	TGTGCCAGCAGTTTGGGACAGGGAACCTACGAGCAGTACTTC	CASSLGQGTYEQYF
TRBV6-6	.	.	TRBJ2-5	.	CASSTSSGEETQYF
TRBV6-1	few	TRBD2	TRBJ2-1	TGTGCCAGCAGTGAACTAGCGGGAGTCTTGCAGTTCTTC	CASSELAGVLQFF
TRBV7-2	.	.	TRBJ1-1	TGTGCCAGCAGCTTAAATCTCGGTTCCACTGAAGCTTTCTTT	CASSLNLGSTEAFF
TRBV7-8	.	.	TRBJ1-3	TGTGCCAGCAGCGAGGCGATGGTAGCTGGAAACACCATATATTTT	CASSEAMVAGNTIYF
TRBV18	.	TRBD1	TRBJ1-4	TGTGCCAGCTCGATGGGACAGGGAAAGGAAAAACTGTTTTTT	CASSMGQGKEKLFF
TRBV28	.	.	TRBJ2-1	TGTGCCAGCACCGACGGCGGCGCGGCTAGCGCCAATGAGCAGTTCTTC	CASTDGGAASANEQFF
TRBV7-8	.	.	TRBJ2-5	TGTGCCAGCAGCTTAGACAGGGAAGAGGAGACCCAGTACTTC	CASSLDREEETQYF
TRBV28	.	TRBD1	TRBJ1-3	TGTGCCAGCAGTTTTCCGGACAGGGTTTGGGGCTCTGGAAACACCATATATTTT	CASSFPDRVWGSGNTIYF
TRBV5-1	few	.	TRBJ2-7	TGCGCCAGCAGCTTGGTTCAGGGGTACGAGCAGTACTTC	CASSLVQGYEQYF
TRBV5-1	.	TRBD2	TRBJ2-5	TGCGCCAGCAGCTTGGCGGGAGGGGAGACCCAGTACTTC	CASSLAGGETQYF
TRBV6-1	.	.	TRBJ2-7	TGTGCCAGCAGGATGTTACAGCACTCCTACGAGCAGTACTTC	CASRMLQHSYEQYF
TRBV5-4	.	TRBD1	TRBJ2-4	TGTGCCAGCAGCCTACAGGGGGCCGAGAACAGTCAGTACTTC	CASSLQGAENSQYF
TRBV29-1	.	TRBD2	TRBJ2-7	TGCAGCGTTGAAAGACTAGCGGGAGCCCACGAGCAGTACTTC	CSVERLAGAHEQYF
TRBV7-9	.	.	TRBJ2-1	TGTGCCAGCAGCTGGACATCGGGGGTGAATGAGCAGTTCTTC	CASSWTSGVNEQFF
TRBV29-1	.	.	TRBJ2-1	TGCAGCGTTGAAACTGGGTCGGGTGAAGGCAATGAGCAGTTCTTC	CSVETGSGEGNEQFF
TRBV9	.	TRBD1	TRBJ1-5	TGTGCCAGCAGCGTAGTCCCCCCGGGACAGGAGTCCTATAGCAATCAGCCCCAGCATTTT	CASSVVPPGQESYSNQPQHF
TRBV12-2	.	.	TRBJ2-7	TGTGCAAGTCCCGGGACTAGCGATCCCTACGAGCAGTACTTC	CASPGTSDPYEQYF
TRBV29-1	.	TRBD1	TRBJ1-1	TGCAGCGGGGGGGCAGGGGGTTACGCTGAAGCTTTCTTT	CSGGAGGYAEAFF
TRBV7-6	once	.	TRBJ1-5	TGTGCCAGCAGCCTAGGTACAGCCTTCAATCAGCCCCAGCATTTT	CASSLGTAFNQPQHF
TRBV7-3	few	.	TRBJ1-1	TGTGCCAGCAGCTTCCAGGGTGACACTGAAGCTTTCTTT	CASSFQGDTEAFF
TRBV5-1	once	.	TRBJ1-2	TGCGCCAGCAGCTTGTCGGCAGGGATGGAAGTTGGCTACACCTTC	CASSLSAGMEVGYTF
TRBV11-2	.	.	TRBJ1-2	TGTGCCAGCAGCTCTTTCTTCGACTATGGCTACACCTTC	CASSSFFDYGYTF
TRBV5-1	.	TRBD1	TRBJ2-1	TGCGCCAGCAGCCCGACAGACAGGGATTACAATGAGCAGTTCTTC	CASSPTDRDYNEQFF
TRBV5-1	.	TRBD2	TRBJ2-3	TGCGCCAGCATAGCGGGGCCCTCTAGCACAGATACGCAGTATTTT	CASIAGPSSTDTQYF
TRBV7-6	few	.	TRBJ2-5	TGTGCCAGCAGCCCAGGGGCAATAACCCAAGAGACCCAGTACTTC	CASSPGAITQETQYF
TRBV4-1	.	.	TRBJ1-2	TGCGCCAGCAGCCAAGGGGGGCCCGAAGCGTATGGCTACACCTTC	CASSQGGPEAYGYTF
TRBV7-8	.	.	TRBJ1-2	TGTGCCAGCAGCTTCAACAAGGCGACACCTCTATTTGGCTACACCTTC	CASSFNKATPLFGYTF
TRBV18	.	.	TRBJ2-7	TGTGCCAGCTCACCACCGCCAGGGGAAGAGCAGTACTTC	CASSPPPGEEQYF
TRBV7-2	.	TRBD1	TRBJ1-2	TGTGCCAGCAGCTTGGACAGGACCTATGGCTACACCTTC	CASSLDRTYGYTF
TRBV9	few	TRBD1	TRBJ2-3	TGTGCCAGCAGCACCTCAGACAGGGCGGCAGATACGCAGTATTTT	CASSTSDRAADTQYF
TRBV7-8	.	TRBD1	TRBJ2-7	TGTGCCAGCAGCTTAGCAGGGGGACAGGGCACCTACGAGCAGTACTTC	CASSLAGGQGTYEQYF
TRBV6-6	.	.	TRBJ2-5	TGTGCCAGCAGTTACGACTGGGAGACCCAGTACTTC	CASSYDWETQYF
TRBV6-1	.	TRBD1	TRBJ1-2	TGTGCCAGCAGGGACTACAGGGGGAGCTACACCTTC	CASRDYRGSYTF
TRBV5-1	.	TRBD1	TRBJ1-2	TGCGCCAGCAGCCCTTTCTCGGACAGGGTGGATGGCTACACCTTC	CASSPFSDRVDGYTF
TRBV11-3	.	TRBD1	TRBJ2-3	TGTGCCAGCAGCTTTGGGGACAGGTTCACAGATACGCAGTATTTT	CASSFGDRFTDTQYF
TRBV6-5	.	.	TRBJ1-1	TGTGCCAGCAGTTACGGGGAGGGGACTGAAGCTTTCTTT	CASSYGEGTEAFF
TRBV19	.	.	TRBJ1-3	TGTGCCAGTAGTATAGATTCAGGGGCAGGAGGAAACACCATATATTTT	CASSIDSGAGGNTIYF
TRBV2	few	.	TRBJ1-1	TGTGCCAGCACCAAGGAGGGCCCCATGAACACTGAAGCTTTCTTT	CASTKEGPMNTEAFF
TRBV6-1	once	.	TRBJ2-2	TGTGCCAGCACCAGGGTCGGCGGGGAGCTGTTTTTT	CASTRVGGELFF
TRBV25-1	.	.	TRBJ2-3	TGTGCCAGCAGCCGGGATTTAACAGATACGCAGTATTTT	CASSRDLTDTQYF
TRBV7-6	few	TRBD2	TRBJ2-2	TGTGCCAGCAGCATGCGGACTAGCGTGGTTTCCGGGGAGCTGTTTTTT	CASSMRTSVVSGELFF
TRBV9	few	TRBD1	TRBJ1-2	TGTGCCAGCAGCGCGAGGAGTGGTGGGACAGCGAACTATGGCTACACCTTC	CASSARSGGTANYGYTF
TRBV5-1	once	.	TRBJ2-5	TGCGCCAGCAGCCCCCTGCGGCAAGAGACCCAGTACTTC	CASSPLRQETQYF
TRBV25-1	.	.	TRBJ2-5	TGTGCCAGCAGTGTGGGGGGACTCCCAGAGACCCAGTACTTC	CASSVGGLPETQYF
TRBV7-7	.	TRBD1	TRBJ1-4	TGTGCTAGCGCACAGGGGGCCCCAAATGAAAAACTGTTTTTT	CASAQGAPNEKLFF